This TCR beta chain was identified in a study of early T cells in non-severe SARS-CoV-2 infection. Whole-study context: Chains were not paired, and sequencing was done on bulk RNA from unsorted whole blood. Notes on the study in general: VDJdb matches were skewed toward anti-spike CD8 T cell responses.

This clonotype was counted a few times. The antigen remains undetermined. Trimming stripped 6 bases from V and 8 bases from J, with 13 bases between. CDR1 and CDR2 (germline): LNHDA, SQIVND (reference sequence). The CDR3 totals 12 residues. Unique molecular identifiers (one per individual cDNA molecule) were attached. One entry per CDR3 protein, called by TCRdb with MiXCR from the 5' RACE reads. Found here are 25,000 to 35,000 distinct CDR3 sequences, 4.5% to 5.5% of them singletons; the top ten hold 2.5% to 3%. Material: whole blood. The sequence derives from an adult who was a healthcare worker with PCR-confirmed SARS-CoV-2 infection or an uninfected control (not recorded which). The chain employs TRBV19 and TRBJ1-2; D is possibly TRBD1 (6 bases). CDR3 in amino acids: CASRDRLGGYTF. The CDR3 region has the DNA TGTGCCAGTAGAGACAGGCTCGGCGGCTACACCTTC.